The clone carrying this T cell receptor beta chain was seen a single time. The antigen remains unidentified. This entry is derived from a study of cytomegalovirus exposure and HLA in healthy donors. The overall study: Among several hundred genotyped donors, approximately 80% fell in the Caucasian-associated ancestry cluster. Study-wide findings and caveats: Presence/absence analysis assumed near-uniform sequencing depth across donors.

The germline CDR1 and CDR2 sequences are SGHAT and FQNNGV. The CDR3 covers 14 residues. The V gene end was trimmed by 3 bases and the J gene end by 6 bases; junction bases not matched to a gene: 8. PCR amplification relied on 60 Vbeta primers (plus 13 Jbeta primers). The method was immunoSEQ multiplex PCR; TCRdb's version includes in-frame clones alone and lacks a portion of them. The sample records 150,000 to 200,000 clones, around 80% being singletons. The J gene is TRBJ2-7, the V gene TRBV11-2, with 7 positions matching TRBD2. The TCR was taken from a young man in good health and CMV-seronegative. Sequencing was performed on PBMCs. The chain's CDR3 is CASSFGLAVTEQYF. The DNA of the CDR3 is TGTGCCAGCAGCTTTGGCCTAGCGGTCACCGAGCAGTACTTC.